This is a list of T cell receptor beta chains from one sample in a study of early T cells in non-severe SARS-CoV-2 infection. TCRdb reprocessed the 5' RACE reads with MiXCR, giving one entry per CDR3 protein. The sample has fewer than 85,000 distinct CDR3 sequences, about 11% seen once. The specimen was whole blood, collected at baseline. Receptor source: an adult who was a healthcare worker with PCR-confirmed SARS-CoV-2 infection or an uninfected control (not recorded which). The CDR3 runs from the conserved cysteine through the conserved F or W. D genes are given only for firm matches. Clone sizes are given selectively: once, few, many, or a class where the clone is expanded.

size	V	J	D	DNA	CDR3
-	TRBV18	TRBJ1-6	-	TGTGCCAGCTCACCGAAAACCCGTACAGGGTTGAATTCACCCCTCCACTTT	CASSPKTRTGLNSPLHF
many	TRBV5-1	TRBJ2-1	-	TGCGCCAGCAGCTTTCCGGACCCAGCGAATGAGCAGTTCTTC	CASSFPDPANEQFF
-	TRBV28	TRBJ2-2	TRBD2	TGTGCCAGCAGTTTCCTAGCGGGGAGCGCCGGGGAGCTGTTTTTT	CASSFLAGSAGELFF
many	TRBV10-1	TRBJ1-6	-	TGCGCCAGCAGCCTCGGCGACCCCCGGAGCTCACCCCTCCACTTT	CASSLGDPRSSPLHF
few	TRBV6-5	TRBJ2-3	TRBD2	TGTGCCAGCAGTGCGGGGGGGCCGTCAGATACGCAGTATTTT	CASSAGGPSDTQYF
many	TRBV27	TRBJ1-6	-	TGTGCCAGCAGTTTAGGGGTGAGGTCACCCCTCCACTTT	CASSLGVRSPLHF
few	TRBV12-3/TRBV12-4	TRBJ2-3	-	TGTGCCAGCAGACTTCTTACAGGGGATACGCAGTATTTT	CASRLLTGDTQYF
-	TRBV15	TRBJ2-1	TRBD2	TGTGCCACCAGCAGAGAGCGGGGGGGCTACAATGAGCAGTTCTTC	CATSRERGGYNEQFF
-	TRBV4-1	TRBJ2-7	-	TGCGCCAGCAGCCGATCGGGCCGGGACATTCCCTACGAGCAGTACTTC	CASSRSGRDIPYEQYF
few	TRBV7-9	TRBJ2-2	-	TGTGCCAGCAGCTTAAAAGGCACCGGGGAGCTGTTTTTT	CASSLKGTGELFF
-	TRBV25-1	TRBJ2-1	TRBD2	TGTGCCAGCAGCCAACTAGCGGGGGGGTACAATGAGCAGTTCTTC	CASSQLAGGYNEQFF
many	TRBV3-1	TRBJ2-1	TRBD2	TGTGCCAGCAGCCAAGGCGGTCTAGCGGGGGATGAGCAGTTCTTC	CASSQGGLAGDEQFF
-	TRBV6-2/TRBV6-3	TRBJ2-1	-	TGTGCCAGCAGTTACCCCGGGCGCGAAGAGCAGTTCTTC	CASSYPGREEQFF
few	TRBV7-2	TRBJ1-5	TRBD1	TGTGCCAGCAGCCAGCTGACAGGGGGCGCAGGTCAGCCCCAGCATTTT	CASSQLTGGAGQPQHF
few	TRBV7-2	TRBJ1-2	-	TGTGCCAGCAGCTCCGACAGCTATGGCTACACCTTC	CASSSDSYGYTF
many	TRBV7-9	TRBJ2-7	TRBD2	TGTGCCAGCAGCCCACGGGAAGCGGGGGGCCTCTACGAGCAGTACTTC	CASSPREAGGLYEQYF
few	TRBV5-1	TRBJ1-1	-	TGCGCCAGCAGGGACGTCACTGAAGCTTTCTTT	CASRDVTEAFF
few	TRBV7-2	TRBJ1-1	-	TGTGCCAGCAGCTCAGCGACGGGCATAGCGGAAGCTTTCTTT	CASSSATGIAEAFF
few	TRBV20-1	TRBJ2-7	TRBD2	TGCAGTGCTAGTTACCCTCGGGGGGGGCAGTACGAGCAGTACTTC	CSASYPRGGQYEQYF
many	TRBV30	TRBJ1-1	TRBD1	TGTGCCTGGAGCGACAGGGGTGAAGCTTTCTTT	CAWSDRGEAFF
-	TRBV6-1	TRBJ2-1	-	TGTGCCAGCAGTGAAGCGGAGTCTGGGGGAAATGAGCAGTTCTTC	CASSEAESGGNEQFF
many	TRBV20-1	TRBJ1-4	-	TGCAGTACCCCCGGTGGGGCAGGGGAAAAACTGTTTTTT	CSTPGGAGEKLFF
many	TRBV27	TRBJ1-4	-	TGTGCCAGCAGCTCCCCTCTAGGGATCGGTGAAAAACTGTTTTTT	CASSSPLGIGEKLFF
few	TRBV6-2/TRBV6-3	TRBJ1-5	TRBD1	TGTGCCAGCCACCACCTCGGACAGGGATTGAGAAATCAGCCCCAGCATTTT	CASHHLGQGLRNQPQHF
-	TRBV6-1	TRBJ2-3	TRBD1	TGTGCCAGCGGACCAGGGGGCGTAAGCACAGATACGCAGTATTTT	CASGPGGVSTDTQYF
-	TRBV6-5	TRBJ2-2	-	TGTGCCAGCAGAGGGACTTCCTTAGGTACCGGGGAGCTGTTTTTT	CASRGTSLGTGELFF
-	TRBV7-7	TRBJ2-1	-	TGTGCCAGCAGCCGTGACCTATACAATGAGCAGTTCTTC	CASSRDLYNEQFF
few	TRBV11-2	TRBJ2-1	-	TGTGCCAGCAGCTTAGCGGGGCGGGTAAATGAGCAGTTCTTC	CASSLAGRVNEQFF
-	TRBV9	TRBJ2-1	TRBD2	TGTGCCAGCAGCGTACTAGGACTAGCGGGGGCTATTAGAGGTGGCAATGAGCAGTTCTTC	CASSVLGLAGAIRGGNEQFF
many	TRBV11-2	TRBJ2-2	-	TGTGCCAGCAGTTTGGCGACTGCCTACGGGGAGCTGTTTTTT	CASSLATAYGELFF
-	TRBV10-3	TRBJ1-3	-	TGTGCCACCGGGGGCAAACTCTCTGGAAACACCATATATTTT	CATGGKLSGNTIYF
many	TRBV5-6	TRBJ2-1	TRBD2	TGTGCCAGCATCGCGGGGGGCCAGCAGTTCTTC	CASIAGGQQFF
many	TRBV27	TRBJ2-3	TRBD1	TGTGCCAGCAGTGGGGACAGGATAGGAACAGATACGCAGTATTTT	CASSGDRIGTDTQYF
-	TRBV10-3	TRBJ2-2	-	TGTGCCATCAGTGAGTCGAGACAGAACACCGGGGAGCTGTTTTTT	CAISESRQNTGELFF
many	TRBV5-6	TRBJ2-4	-	TGTGCCAGCAGCTTCGGGGGCGCGAGAAACATTCAGTACTTC	CASSFGGARNIQYF
few	TRBV6-1	TRBJ1-3	-	TGTGCCAGCTGGTCACAGGTCTCTGGAAACACCATATATTTT	CASWSQVSGNTIYF
-	TRBV12-3/TRBV12-4	TRBJ2-1	TRBD1	TGCGCCAGCAGTTGGGACAGGGGGGATGAGCAGTTCTTC	CASSWDRGDEQFF
-	TRBV7-2	TRBJ2-3	TRBD2	TGTGCCAGCAGCTCAAGGACTAGCGGGGAACCTTCGGCAGATACGCAGTATTTT	CASSSRTSGEPSADTQYF
many	TRBV7-3	TRBJ2-1	TRBD2	TGTGCCAGCAGCTCGGGACTAGCGTCCCACAATGAGCAGTTCTTC	CASSSGLASHNEQFF
few	TRBV9	TRBJ2-3	TRBD2	TGTGCCAGCAGCCATCGAGAGGGAGGGACAGATACGCAGTATTTT	CASSHREGGTDTQYF
-	TRBV13	TRBJ2-1	-	TGTGCCAGCAGCTTAATGCGGGGTGGCCACAATGAGCAGTTCTTC	CASSLMRGGHNEQFF
few	TRBV7-3	TRBJ2-1	-	TGTGCCAGCAGCTTATCCCCAGGGTACAATGAGCAGTTCTTC	CASSLSPGYNEQFF
many	TRBV9	TRBJ2-3	-	TGTGCCAGCAGCGTGGGAGGCGGGGACGATACGCAGTATTTT	CASSVGGGDDTQYF
-	TRBV11-2	TRBJ2-1	-	TGTGCCAGCAGCTTTAAAAATGAGCAGTTCTTC	CASSFKNEQFF
few	TRBV20-1	TRBJ2-5	TRBD2	TGCAGTGCTAGAGTTACATTAGCGGGGCAAGAGACCCAGTACTTC	CSARVTLAGQETQYF
many	TRBV7-2	TRBJ1-2	-	TGTGCCAGCGGCAAGGATAGGGCCGGCTATGGCTACACCTTC	CASGKDRAGYGYTF
-	TRBV20-1	TRBJ2-5	-	TGCAGTGCTAGGAGCTGGCGGCAAGAGACCCAGTACTTC	CSARSWRQETQYF
few	TRBV5-1	TRBJ2-4	-	TGCGCCAGCGGTGGTTCCGAGGACATTCAGTACTTC	CASGGSEDIQYF
many	TRBV4-3	TRBJ2-1	-	TGCGCCAGCAGCCTGGCGTTGGAGGGATCTGGGCTGGGCAATGAGCAGTTCTTC	CASSLALEGSGLGNEQFF
few	TRBV7-9	TRBJ1-1	-	TGTGCCAGCAGCTTAGGCCCCCAGGCTTTCTTT	CASSLGPQAFF
many	TRBV7-9	TRBJ2-5	-	TGTGCCAGCAGCTTAACTGGCGCCCACCAAGAGACCCAGTACTTC	CASSLTGAHQETQYF
many	TRBV4-2	TRBJ2-2	TRBD1	TGTGCCAGCAGCCAAGAAGTAGGGGGCAACACCGGGGAGCTGTTTTTT	CASSQEVGGNTGELFF
many	TRBV19	TRBJ2-3	-	TGTGCCAGTAGTATCAGGGATTTTGGGACAGATACGCAGTATTTT	CASSIRDFGTDTQYF
-	TRBV12-3/TRBV12-4	TRBJ2-7	TRBD1	TGTGCCAGCAGGGGACAGGGATCGTACGAGCAGTACTTC	CASRGQGSYEQYF
many	TRBV6-5	TRBJ2-7	TRBD1	TGTGCCAGCAGTTACGACAGGGGTTCCTACGAGCAGTACTTC	CASSYDRGSYEQYF
few	TRBV18	TRBJ2-3	-	TGTGCCAGCTCACCACGCGGGGATATCACAGATACGCAGTATTTT	CASSPRGDITDTQYF
many	TRBV6-1	TRBJ2-1	-	TGTGCCACCCTTAAAGGAGCCCGGGGGAATGAGCAGTTCTTC	CATLKGARGNEQFF
few	TRBV28	TRBJ2-3	-	TGTGCCAGCAGCCTAGGGACGGCTAGCACAGATACGCAGTATTTT	CASSLGTASTDTQYF